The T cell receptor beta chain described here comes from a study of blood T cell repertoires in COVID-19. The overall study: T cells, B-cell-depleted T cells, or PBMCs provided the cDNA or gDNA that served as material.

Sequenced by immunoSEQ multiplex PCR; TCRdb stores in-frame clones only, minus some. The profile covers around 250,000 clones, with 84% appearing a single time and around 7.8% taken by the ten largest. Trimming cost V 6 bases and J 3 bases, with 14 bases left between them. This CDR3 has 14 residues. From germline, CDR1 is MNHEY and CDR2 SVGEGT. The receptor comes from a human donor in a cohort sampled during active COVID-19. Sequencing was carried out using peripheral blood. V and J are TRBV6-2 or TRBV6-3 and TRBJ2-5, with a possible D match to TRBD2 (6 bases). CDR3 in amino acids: CASSPYWGEETQYF. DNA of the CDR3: TGTGCCAGCAGCCCCTACTGGGGGGAAGAGACCCAGTACTTC.